These 3 T cell receptor beta chains were all obtained from the same sample, sequenced in a study of blood T cell repertoires in COVID-19. Measured with immunoSEQ multiplex PCR; TCRdb has only the in-frame clones, and not every one. The repertoire holds 90,000 to 120,000 clones, roughly 83% seen once, with around 4.4% in the top ten. Sequenced sample: peripheral blood. The origin of the receptors is a human donor in a cohort sampled during active COVID-19.

The genes are TRBV7-2 and TRBJ2-2; 11 nucleotides align to TRBD2. This CDR3 comprises 15 residues. The trim removed 8 bases at V and 4 bases at J, leaving 6 bases unmatched. Germline V gene data show CDR1 as SGHTA and CDR2 as FQGNSA. The CDR3 DNA sequence: TGTGCCAGCGGCTCTAGCGGGAGGTTCACCGGGGAGCTGTTTTTT. It codes for CASGSSGRFTGELFF.

Comments on this clone: At the DNA level, this CDR3 is encoded by other sequences in the same sample as well. The chain is built from TRBV5-1 and TRBJ2-7, with D perhaps matching TRBD2 (6 bases). V dropped 2 bases and J dropped 1 base, with 13 bases sitting between them. The CDR3 extends over 15 amino acids. CDR1 is SGHRS and CDR2 is YFSETQ in the germline V gene. CDR3 amino acids: CASSLVSGRSYEQYF. CDR3 nucleotide sequence: TGCGCCAGCAGCTTAGTGAGCGGGCGATCCTACGAGCAGTACTTC.

The chain recombines TRBV6-6 with TRBJ1-1; D is possibly TRBD1 (5 bases). The germline gives CDR1 MNHNY, CDR2 SVGAGI (reference sequence). This CDR3 contains 15 residues. V gave up 6 bases and J gave up 1 base, with 15 bases separating them. The CDR3 DNA is TGTGCCAGCAGGGCCCGGGGGGGTTGGAACACTGAAGCTTTCTTT. Translating gives CASRARGGWNTEAFF.